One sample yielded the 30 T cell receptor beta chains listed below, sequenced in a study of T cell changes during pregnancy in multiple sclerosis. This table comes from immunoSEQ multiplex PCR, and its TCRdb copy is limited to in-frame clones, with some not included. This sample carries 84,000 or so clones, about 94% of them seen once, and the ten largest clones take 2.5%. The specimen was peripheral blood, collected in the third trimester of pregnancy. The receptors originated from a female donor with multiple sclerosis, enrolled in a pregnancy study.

CDR3 region: CASSLDRGTNEQYF. DNA of the CDR3: TGTGCCAGCAGCTTGGACAGGGGGACAAACGAGCAGTACTTC. This chain connects TRBV5-6 to TRBJ2-7; TRBD1 agrees at 8 bases. There are 14 residues in the CDR3. Per the germline V gene, CDR1 is SGHDT and CDR2 is YYEEEE. After removal of 0 bases from V and 5 bases from J, the junction contained 4 bases not matched to a gene.

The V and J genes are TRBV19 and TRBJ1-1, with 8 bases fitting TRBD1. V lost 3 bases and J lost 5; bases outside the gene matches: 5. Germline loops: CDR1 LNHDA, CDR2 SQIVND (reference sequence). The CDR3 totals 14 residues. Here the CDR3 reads CASSMAGGVTEAFF. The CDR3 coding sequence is TGTGCCAGTAGTATGGCAGGGGGCGTTACTGAAGCTTTCTTT.

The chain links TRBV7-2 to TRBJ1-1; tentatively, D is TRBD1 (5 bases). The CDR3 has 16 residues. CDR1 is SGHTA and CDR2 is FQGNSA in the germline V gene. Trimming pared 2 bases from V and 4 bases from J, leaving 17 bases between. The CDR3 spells CASSLMVWGTSTEAFF. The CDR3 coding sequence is TGTGCCAGCAGCTTAATGGTGTGGGGCACGAGCACTGAAGCTTTCTTT.

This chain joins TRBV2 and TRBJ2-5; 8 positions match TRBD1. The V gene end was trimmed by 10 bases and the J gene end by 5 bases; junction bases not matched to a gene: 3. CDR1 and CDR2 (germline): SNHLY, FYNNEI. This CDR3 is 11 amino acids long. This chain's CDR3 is CATGGGETQYF. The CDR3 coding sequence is TGTGCCACAGGGGGCGGGGAGACCCAGTACTTC. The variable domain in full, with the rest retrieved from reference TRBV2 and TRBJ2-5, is EPEVTQTPSHQVTQMGQEVILRCVPISNHLYFYWYRQILGQKVEFLVSFYNNEISEKSEIFDDQFSVERPDGSNFTLKIRSTKLEDSAMYFCATGGGETQYFGPGTRLLVL.

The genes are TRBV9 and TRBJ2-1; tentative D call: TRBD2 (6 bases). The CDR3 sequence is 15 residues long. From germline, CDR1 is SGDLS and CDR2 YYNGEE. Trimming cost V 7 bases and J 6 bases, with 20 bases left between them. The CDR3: CASSAGNSPGNEQFF. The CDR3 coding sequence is TGTGCCAGCTCCGCGGGGAATTCTCCTGGCAATGAGCAGTTCTTC.

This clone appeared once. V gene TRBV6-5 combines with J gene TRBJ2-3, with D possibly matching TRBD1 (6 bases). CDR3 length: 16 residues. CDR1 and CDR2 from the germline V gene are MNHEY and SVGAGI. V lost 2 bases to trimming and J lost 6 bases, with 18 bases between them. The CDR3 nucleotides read TGTGCCAGCAGTTACCAGGTGGGGGCCCTGGGGGATACGCAGTATTTT. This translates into CASSYQVGALGDTQYF.

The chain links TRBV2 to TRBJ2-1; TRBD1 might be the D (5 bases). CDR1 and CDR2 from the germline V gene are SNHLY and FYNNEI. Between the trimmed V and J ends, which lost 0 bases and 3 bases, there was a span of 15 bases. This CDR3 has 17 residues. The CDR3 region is CASSEAVTGGFYNEQFF. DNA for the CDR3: TGTGCCAGCAGTGAAGCTGTCACAGGTGGGTTCTACAATGAGCAGTTCTTC. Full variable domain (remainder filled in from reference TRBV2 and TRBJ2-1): EPEVTQTPSHQVTQMGQEVILRCVPISNHLYFYWYRQILGQKVEFLVSFYNNEISEKSEIFDDQFSVERPDGSNFTLKIRSTKLEDSAMYFCASSEAVTGGFYNEQFFGPGTRLTVL.

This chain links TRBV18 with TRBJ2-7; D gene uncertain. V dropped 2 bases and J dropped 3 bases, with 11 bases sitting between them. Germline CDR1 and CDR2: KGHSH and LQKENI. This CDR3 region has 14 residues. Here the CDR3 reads CASSPRDNLYEQYF. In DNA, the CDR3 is TGTGCCAGCTCACCAAGAGACAACCTCTACGAGCAGTACTTC. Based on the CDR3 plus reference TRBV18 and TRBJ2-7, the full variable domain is NAGVMQNPRHLVRRRGQEARLRCSPMKGHSHVYWYRQLPEEGLKFMVYLQKENIIDESGMPKERFSAEFPKEGPSILRIQQVVRGDSAAYFCASSPRDNLYEQYFGPGTRLTVT.

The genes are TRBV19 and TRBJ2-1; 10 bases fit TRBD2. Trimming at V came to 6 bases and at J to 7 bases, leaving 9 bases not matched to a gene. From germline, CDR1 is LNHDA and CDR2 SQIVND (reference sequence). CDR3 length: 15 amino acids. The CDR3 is CASSYIAGGPNEQFF. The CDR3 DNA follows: TGTGCCAGTAGCTATATAGCGGGGGGCCCGAATGAGCAGTTCTTC. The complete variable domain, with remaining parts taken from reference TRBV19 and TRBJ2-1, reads DGGITQSPKYLFRKEGQNVTLSCEQNLNHDAMYWYRQDPGQGLRLIYYSQIVNDFQKGDIAEGYSVSREKKESFPLTVTSAQKNPTAFYLCASSYIAGGPNEQFFGPGTRLTVL.

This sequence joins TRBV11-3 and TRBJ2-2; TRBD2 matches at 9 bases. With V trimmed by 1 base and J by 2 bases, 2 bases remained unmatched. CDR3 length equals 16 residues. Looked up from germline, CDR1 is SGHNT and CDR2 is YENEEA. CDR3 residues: CASSLGLAVNTGELFF. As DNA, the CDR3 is TGTGCCAGCAGCTTAGGACTAGCGGTAAACACCGGGGAGCTGTTTTTT.

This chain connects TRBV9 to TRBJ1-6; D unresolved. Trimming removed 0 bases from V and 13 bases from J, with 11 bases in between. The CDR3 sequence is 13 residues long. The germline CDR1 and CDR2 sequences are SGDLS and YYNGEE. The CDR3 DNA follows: TGTGCCAGCAGCGTAGTGTCGGGGTATCCCCTCCACTTT. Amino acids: CASSVVSGYPLHF.

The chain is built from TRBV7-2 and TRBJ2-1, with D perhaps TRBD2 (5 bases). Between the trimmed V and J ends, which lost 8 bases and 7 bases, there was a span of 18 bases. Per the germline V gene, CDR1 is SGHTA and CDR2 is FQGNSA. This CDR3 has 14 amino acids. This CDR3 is CASCHRGGINEQFF. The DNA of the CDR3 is TGTGCCAGCTGCCATCGGGGTGGGATAAATGAGCAGTTCTTC.

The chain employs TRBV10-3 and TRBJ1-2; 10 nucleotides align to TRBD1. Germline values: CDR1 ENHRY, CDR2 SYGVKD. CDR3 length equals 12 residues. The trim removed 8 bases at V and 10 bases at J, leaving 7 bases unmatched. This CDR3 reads CAIAGQGDVYTF. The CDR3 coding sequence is TGTGCCATCGCTGGACAGGGGGACGTCTACACCTTC.

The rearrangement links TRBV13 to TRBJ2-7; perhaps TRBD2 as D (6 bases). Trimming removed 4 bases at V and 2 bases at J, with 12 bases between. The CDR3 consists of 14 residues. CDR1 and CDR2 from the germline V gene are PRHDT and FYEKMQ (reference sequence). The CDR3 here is CASSSGLNTYEQYF. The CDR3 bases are TGTGCCAGCAGCTCGGGACTCAACACCTACGAGCAGTACTTC.

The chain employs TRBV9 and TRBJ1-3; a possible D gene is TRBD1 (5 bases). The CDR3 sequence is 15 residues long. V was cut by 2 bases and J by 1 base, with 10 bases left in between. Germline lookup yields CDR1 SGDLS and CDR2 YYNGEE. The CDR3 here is CASSVSGVSGNTIYF. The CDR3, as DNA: TGTGCCAGCAGCGTTTCGGGGGTATCTGGAAACACCATATATTTT.

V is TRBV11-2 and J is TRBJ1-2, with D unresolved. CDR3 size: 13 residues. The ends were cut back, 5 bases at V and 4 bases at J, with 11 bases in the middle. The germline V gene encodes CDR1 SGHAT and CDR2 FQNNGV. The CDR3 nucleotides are TGTGCCAGCAGCCCTTTCGGAGGCTATGGCTACACCTTC. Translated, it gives CASSPFGGYGYTF.

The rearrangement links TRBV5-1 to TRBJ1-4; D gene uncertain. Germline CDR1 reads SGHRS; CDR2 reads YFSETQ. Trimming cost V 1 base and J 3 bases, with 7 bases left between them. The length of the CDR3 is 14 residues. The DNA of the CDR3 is TGCGCCAGCAGCTTGTTGAGGGCTAATGAAAAACTGTTTTTT. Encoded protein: CASSLLRANEKLFF.

The CDR3 reads CASRSAGTYEQYF. CDR3 bases: TGTGCCAGCAGAAGTGCGGGGACCTACGAGCAGTACTTC. The chain couples TRBV5-4 to TRBJ2-7, with D tentatively TRBD2 (6 bases). Trimming removed 5 bases at V and 2 bases at J, with 11 bases between. The length of the CDR3 is 13 residues. Germline V lookup: CDR1 SGHNT, CDR2 YYREEE (reference sequence).

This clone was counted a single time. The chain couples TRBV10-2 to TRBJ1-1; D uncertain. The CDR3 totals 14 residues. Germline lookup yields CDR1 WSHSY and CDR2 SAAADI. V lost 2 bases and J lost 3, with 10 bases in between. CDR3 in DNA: TGCGCCAGCAGTGAGGGCCTACTAGACACTGAAGCTTTCTTT. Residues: CASSEGLLDTEAFF.

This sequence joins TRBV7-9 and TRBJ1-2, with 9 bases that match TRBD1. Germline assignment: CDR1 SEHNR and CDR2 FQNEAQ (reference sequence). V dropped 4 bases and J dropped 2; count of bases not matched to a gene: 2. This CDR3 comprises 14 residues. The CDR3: CASSSGTGNYGYTF. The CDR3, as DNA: TGTGCCAGCAGCTCCGGGACAGGGAACTATGGCTACACCTTC.

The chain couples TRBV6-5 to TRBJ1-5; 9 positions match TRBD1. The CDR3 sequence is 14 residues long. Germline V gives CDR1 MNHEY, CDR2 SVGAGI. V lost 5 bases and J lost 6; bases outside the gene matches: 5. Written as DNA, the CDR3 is TGTGCCAGCAGTGCCACAGGGGGCATTCAGCCCCAGCATTTT. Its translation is CASSATGGIQPQHF.

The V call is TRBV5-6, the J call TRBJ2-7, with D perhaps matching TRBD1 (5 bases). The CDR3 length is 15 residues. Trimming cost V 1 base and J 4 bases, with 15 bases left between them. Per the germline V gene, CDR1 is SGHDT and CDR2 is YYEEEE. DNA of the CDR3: TGTGCCAGCAGCTTGTGGGCAAGGGCAGGGTACGAGCAGTACTTC. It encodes CASSLWARAGYEQYF.

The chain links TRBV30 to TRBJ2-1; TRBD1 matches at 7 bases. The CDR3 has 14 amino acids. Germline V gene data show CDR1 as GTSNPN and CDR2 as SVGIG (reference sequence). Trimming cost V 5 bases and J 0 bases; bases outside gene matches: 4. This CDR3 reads CAWQTGSSYNEQFF. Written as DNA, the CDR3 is TGTGCCTGGCAGACAGGGTCCTCCTACAATGAGCAGTTCTTC.

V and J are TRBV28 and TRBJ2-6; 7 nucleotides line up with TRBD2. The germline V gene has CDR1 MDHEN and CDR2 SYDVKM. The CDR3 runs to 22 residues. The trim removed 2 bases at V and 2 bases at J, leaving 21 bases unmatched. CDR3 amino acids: CASSLGPSWEGTPNPGANVLTF. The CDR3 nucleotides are TGTGCCAGCAGTTTAGGCCCGAGTTGGGAGGGCACACCAAACCCTGGGGCCAACGTCCTGACTTTC.

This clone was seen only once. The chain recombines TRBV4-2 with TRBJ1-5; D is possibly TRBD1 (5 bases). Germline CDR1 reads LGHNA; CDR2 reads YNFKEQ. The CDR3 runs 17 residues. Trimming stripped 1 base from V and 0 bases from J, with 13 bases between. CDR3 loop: CASSQGYRFLSNQPQHF. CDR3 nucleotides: TGTGCCAGCAGCCAAGGTTACAGGTTTCTTAGCAATCAGCCCCAGCATTTT.

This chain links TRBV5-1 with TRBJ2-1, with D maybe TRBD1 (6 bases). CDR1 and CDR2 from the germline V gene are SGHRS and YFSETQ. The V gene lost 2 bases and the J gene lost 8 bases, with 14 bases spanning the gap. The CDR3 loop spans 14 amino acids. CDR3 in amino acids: CASSFSLQGDEQFF. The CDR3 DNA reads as TGCGCCAGCAGCTTTAGCCTACAGGGAGATGAGCAGTTCTTC.

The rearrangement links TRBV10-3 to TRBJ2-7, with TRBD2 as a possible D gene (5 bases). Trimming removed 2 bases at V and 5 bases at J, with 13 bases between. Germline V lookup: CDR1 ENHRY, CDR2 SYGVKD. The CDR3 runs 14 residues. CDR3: CAISEVREADEQYF. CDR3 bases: TGTGCCATCAGTGAGGTCCGGGAAGCAGACGAGCAGTACTTC.

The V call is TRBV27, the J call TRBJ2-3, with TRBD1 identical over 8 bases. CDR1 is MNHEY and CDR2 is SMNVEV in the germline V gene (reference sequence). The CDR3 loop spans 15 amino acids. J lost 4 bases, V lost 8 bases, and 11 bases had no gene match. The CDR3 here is CASAEGQGVSDTQYF. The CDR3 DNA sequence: TGTGCCAGCGCAGAAGGACAGGGAGTATCAGATACGCAGTATTTT.

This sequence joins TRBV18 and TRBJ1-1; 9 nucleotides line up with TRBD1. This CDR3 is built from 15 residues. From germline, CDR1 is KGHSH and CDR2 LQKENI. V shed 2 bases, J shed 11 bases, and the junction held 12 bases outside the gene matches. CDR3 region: CASSPRDRAPYGAFF. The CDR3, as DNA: TGTGCCAGCTCACCAAGGGACAGGGCCCCCTATGGCGCTTTCTTT.

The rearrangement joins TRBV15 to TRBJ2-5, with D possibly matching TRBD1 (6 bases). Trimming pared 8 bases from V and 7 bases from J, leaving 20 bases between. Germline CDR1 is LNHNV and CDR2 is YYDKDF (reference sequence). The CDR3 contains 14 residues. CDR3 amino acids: CATGKDSLVGTQYF. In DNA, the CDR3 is TGTGCCACCGGGAAGGACAGCCTTGTGGGGACCCAGTACTTC.